This T cell receptor beta chain emerged from a study of cytomegalovirus exposure and HLA in healthy donors. The CDR3 sequence is 15 residues long. Trimming cost V 5 bases and J 4 bases; bases outside gene matches: 7. Germline-derived CDR1 and CDR2 are SGHAT and FQNNGV. Use of 60 Vbeta and 13 Jbeta primers characterized the PCR. The data were produced by immunoSEQ multiplex PCR, yet TCRdb's version contains in-frame clones alone and is incomplete. This specimen shows 100,000 to 150,000 clones; the ten leading clones hold less than 3%. This chain connects TRBV11-2 to TRBJ2-3; 9 bases are shared with TRBD1. The material sequenced was PBMCs. This sequence was found in a man aged 25 to 45 in good health and CMV-seronegative. As DNA, the CDR3 is TGTGCCAGCAGCCGCGGGACAGGGTACCCAGATACGCAGTATTTT. As protein: CASSRGTGYPDTQYF.